These 21 T cell receptor beta chains were sequenced from one sample in a study of human T cells and chemical hapten exposure. MiXCR was run by TCRdb on the RACE reads, yielding one entry per CDR3 protein. The data show around 190,000 distinct CDR3 sequences, approximately 20% seen once. Time point of the sample: patch test 1, 2 weeks after DPC sensitization. As to treatment: therapeutic diphenylcyclopropenone sensitization with weekly scalp DPC. The starting material was whole blood, obtained in connection with sensitization to the hapten diphenylcyclopropenone (DPC). Receptors originate from a woman between 45 and 65 years old with alopecia areata. Some clones in this sample may be carry-over from other donors' samples.

The CDR3 bases are TGCAGCGCCGGGACAGACAATCAGCCCCAGCATTTT. As protein: CSAGTDNQPQHF. The V call is TRBV29-1, the J call TRBJ1-5; 7 bases agree with TRBD1. This CDR3 has 12 residues. The V segment lost 7 bases and the J segment 3 bases; nucleotides outside the gene matches: 3. Germline CDR1 reads SQVTM; CDR2 reads ANQGSEA.

This clonotype appeared a few times. This CDR3 is CASRSAGAGTDTQYF. The CDR3, as DNA: TGTGCCAGCAGGAGCGCGGGAGCGGGGACAGATACGCAGTATTTT. The rearrangement links TRBV7-3 to TRBJ2-3, with 7 bases that match TRBD2. The CDR3 contains 15 residues. Per germline, CDR1 SGHTA and CDR2 FQGTGA. V dropped 6 bases and J dropped 3; count of bases not matched to a gene: 9.

There are many counts of this clonotype. The gene calls are TRBV6-5 and TRBJ2-2; the D is unclear. This CDR3 contains 11 residues. Trimming pared 6 bases from V and 1 base from J, leaving 0 bases between. Germline CDR1 and CDR2: MNHEY and SVGAGI. The CDR3 nucleotides are TGTGCCAGCAGGAACACCGGGGAGCTGTTTTTT. It codes for CASRNTGELFF.

This clonotype turned up a few times. The chain employs TRBV20-1 and TRBJ2-1; either TRBD1 or TRBD2 may supply D (7 bases each). The germline gives CDR1 DFQATT, CDR2 SNEGSKA (reference sequence). Trimming pared 6 bases from V and 5 bases from J, leaving 14 bases between. This CDR3 has 13 residues. The CDR3 region has the DNA TGCAGTGCCGCGGGGGACAGAAACAATGAGCAGTTCTTC. It encodes CSAAGDRNNEQFF.

The rearrangement links TRBV28 to TRBJ2-1; 8 nucleotides match TRBD2. The CDR3 spans 15 residues. Germline V lookup: CDR1 MDHEN, CDR2 SYDVKM. The V gene end was trimmed by 3 bases and the J gene end by 7 bases; junction bases not matched to a gene: 8. CDR3 DNA sequence: TGTGCCAGCAGTTTGGTCGGCGGGAGGTGGAATGAGCAGTTCTTC. Translating gives CASSLVGGRWNEQFF.

This clonotype was picked up a small number of times. This chain connects TRBV7-8 to TRBJ2-5; the D is unclear. Germline loops: CDR1 SGHVS, CDR2 FQNEAQ. The CDR3 has 12 residues. Trimming pared 5 bases from V and 5 bases from J, leaving 9 bases between. As DNA, the CDR3 is TGTGCCAGCAGCCCAGCATCGGAGACCCAGTACTTC. Encoded protein: CASSPASETQYF.

This chain uses TRBV20-1 with TRBJ1-5, with D unresolved. V was shortened by 4 bases and J by 4 bases, with 8 bases between the two germline ends. Per germline, CDR1 DFQATT and CDR2 SNEGSKA (reference sequence). The CDR3 covers 12 residues. CDR3 region: CSAMERNQPQHF. The CDR3 region has the DNA TGCAGTGCTATGGAGAGGAATCAGCCCCAGCATTTT.

This chain links TRBV11-2 with TRBJ2-3, with a possible D match to TRBD1 (7 bases). This CDR3 region has 14 residues. Germline V gene sequence: CDR1 SGHAT, CDR2 FQNNGV. Trimming cost V 4 bases and J 4 bases, with 12 bases left between them. The CDR3 DNA reads TGTGCCAGCAGCTCCCAGGGGGGCGCAGATACGCAGTATTTT. This gives the protein CASSSQGGADTQYF. The full variable domain, its missing parts supplied by reference TRBV11-2 and TRBJ2-3, is EAGVAQSPRYKIIEKRQSVAFWCNPISGHATLYWYQQILGQGPKLLIQFQNNGVVDDSQLPKDRFSAERLKGVDSTLKIQPAKLEDSAVYLCASSSQGGADTQYFGPGTRLTVL.

The rearrangement uses TRBV20-1 and TRBJ2-2; 10 bases match TRBD2. Germline V CDR1 and CDR2: DFQATT, SNEGSKA (reference sequence). The length of the CDR3 is 15 residues. Trimming at V came to 4 bases and at J to 7 bases, leaving 9 bases not matched to a gene. The CDR3 DNA follows: TGCAGTGCTACCACCGAGGCTAGCGGGAGCGGGGAGCTGTTTTTT. This gives the protein CSATTEASGSGELFF.

This rearrangement joins TRBV11-2 to TRBJ2-7, with 11 positions matching TRBD1. Germline V CDR1 and CDR2: SGHAT, FQNNGV. The V and J ends lost 5 bases and 0 bases, in that order; junction bases with no gene match: 6. This CDR3 contains 16 residues. The CDR3 sequence is CASSTGTGGLSYEQYF. The DNA for the CDR3 is TGTGCCAGCAGCACCGGGACAGGGGGACTCTCCTACGAGCAGTACTTC.

The rearrangement links TRBV6-5 to TRBJ2-2, with D uncertain. Trimming pared 1 base from V and 0 bases from J, leaving 6 bases between. Per germline, CDR1 MNHEY and CDR2 SVGAGI. The CDR3 extends over 15 amino acids. CDR3: CASSYFGTNTGELFF. CDR3 DNA: TGTGCCAGCAGTTACTTTGGGACGAACACCGGGGAGCTGTTTTTT.

The sample holds a few counts of this clonotype. V and J are TRBV24-1 and TRBJ2-3, with unresolved D. The germline V gene has CDR1 KGHDR and CDR2 SFDVKD. This CDR3 region has 13 residues. V lost 4 bases and J 3 bases, leaving 7 bases between the germline ends. CDR3: CATSEDGTDTQYF. CDR3 sequence (DNA): TGTGCCACCAGTGAGGACGGGACAGATACGCAGTATTTT.

This clonotype was observed a handful of times. The chain links TRBV5-1 to TRBJ2-7, with 9 bases aligning to TRBD2. The ends lost 0 bases at V and 4 bases at J; junction bases unmatched: 5. CDR1 is SGHRS and CDR2 is YFSETQ in the germline V gene. The CDR3 length is 15 residues. CDR3 nucleotides: TGCGCCAGCAGCTTGGGGGCTAGCGGGATATACGAGCAGTACTTC. It codes for CASSLGASGIYEQYF. Supplemented by reference TRBV5-1 and TRBJ2-7, the full variable domain reads KAGVTQTPRYLIKTRGQQVTLSCSPISGHRSVSWYQQTPGQGLQFLFEYFSETQRNKGNFPGRFSGRQFSNSRSEMNVSTLELGDSALYLCASSLGASGIYEQYFGPGTRLTVT.

This rearrangement joins TRBV5-1 to TRBJ1-2, with D possibly TRBD1 on 6 matching bases. CDR3 length: 15 amino acids. Germline CDR1 reads SGHRS; CDR2 reads YFSETQ. Trimming stripped 0 bases from V and 4 bases from J, with 13 bases between. CDR3 coding DNA: TGCGCCAGCAGCTTGGAGGGACAAAGAAGCTATGGCTACACCTTC. This gives the protein CASSLEGQRSYGYTF.

This clonotype was seen only a few times. This rearrangement joins TRBV20-1 to TRBJ2-1; D is possibly TRBD2 (6 bases). This CDR3 has 15 amino acids. V was clipped by 2 bases and J by 0 bases, with 11 bases between them. Germline values: CDR1 DFQATT, CDR2 SNEGSKA (reference sequence). The CDR3 here is CSARLGGGSYNEQFF. The CDR3 nucleotides read TGCAGTGCTAGATTGGGGGGAGGCTCCTACAATGAGCAGTTCTTC.

This clonotype appeared a few times. This rearrangement joins TRBV29-1 to TRBJ2-1; TRBD1 aligns across 7 bases. The CDR3 extends over 13 amino acids. Unmatched junction bases numbered 5, after V lost 6 bases and J lost 3 bases. Germline CDR1 reads SQVTM; CDR2 reads ANQGSEA. CDR3 loop: CSVGTVRYNEQFF. As DNA, the CDR3 is TGCAGCGTCGGGACAGTCCGCTACAATGAGCAGTTCTTC.

The chain carries TRBV19 and TRBJ1-5; D gene uncertain. Per germline, CDR1 LNHDA and CDR2 SQIVND (reference sequence). The CDR3 is made up of 12 amino acids. Trimming took 5 bases from V and 1 from J, leaving 3 bases between them. This CDR3 reads CASSGSNQPQHF. The CDR3 nucleotides are TGTGCCAGTAGTGGCAGCAATCAGCCCCAGCATTTT.

The chain couples TRBV5-1 to TRBJ2-7; D remains ambiguous. Trimming stripped 0 bases from V and 2 bases from J, with 9 bases between. The CDR3 is 14 amino acids. The germline gives CDR1 SGHRS, CDR2 YFSETQ. CDR3 loop: CASSLEYRPYEQYF. In DNA form, the CDR3 reads TGCGCCAGCAGCTTGGAGTATAGGCCCTACGAGCAGTACTTC.

This clonotype was counted a few times. The chain joins TRBV12-3 or TRBV12-4 to TRBJ2-1, with 9 bases identical to TRBD2. The trim removed 3 bases at V and 3 bases at J, leaving 6 bases unmatched. There are 16 residues in the CDR3. The CDR3 nucleotides read TGTGCCAGCAGTTTCGGTGGCGGGAGGGACTACAATGAGCAGTTCTTC. Translated: CASSFGGGRDYNEQFF.

The chain links TRBV19 to TRBJ1-1; D may be TRBD1 (5 bases). This CDR3 is built from 13 residues. V lost 6 bases to trimming and J lost 1 base, with 9 bases between them. The germline gives CDR1 LNHDA, CDR2 SQIVND (reference sequence). The CDR3 region has the DNA TGTGCCAGTAGCGGGCAGGGGAACACTGAAGCTTTCTTT. This sequence encodes CASSGQGNTEAFF.

V and J are TRBV20-1 and TRBJ2-1, with D unclear. Germline CDR1 DFQATT, CDR2 SNEGSKA (reference sequence). CDR3 length equals 12 residues. V shed 1 base and J shed 8 bases, with 9 bases lying between them. CDR3 nucleotides: TGCAGTGCTAGAGGGAGAATCGATGAGCAGTTCTTC. Encoded protein: CSARGRIDEQFF.